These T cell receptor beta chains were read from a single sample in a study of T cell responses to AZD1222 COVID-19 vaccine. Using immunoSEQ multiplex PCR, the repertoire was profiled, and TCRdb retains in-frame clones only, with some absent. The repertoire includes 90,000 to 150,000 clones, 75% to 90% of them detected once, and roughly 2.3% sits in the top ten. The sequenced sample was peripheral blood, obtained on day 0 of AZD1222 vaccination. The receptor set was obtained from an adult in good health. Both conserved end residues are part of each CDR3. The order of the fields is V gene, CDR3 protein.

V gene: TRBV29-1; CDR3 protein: CSVESQQADQETQYF
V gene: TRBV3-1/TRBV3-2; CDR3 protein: CASSLGQGVGEAFF
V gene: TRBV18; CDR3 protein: CASSPRAGGSSYEQYF
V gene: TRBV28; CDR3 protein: CASSPAGSGSWTGELFF
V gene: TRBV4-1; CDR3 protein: CASSSERATNEKLFF
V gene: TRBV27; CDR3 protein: CASSLRGGGVDEAFF
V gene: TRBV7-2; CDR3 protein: CASSLVFPYF
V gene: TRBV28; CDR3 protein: CASTPTGAPNQPQHF
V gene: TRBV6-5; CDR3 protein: CASRTTGADAAFF
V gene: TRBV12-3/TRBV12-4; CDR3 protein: CASSPQGRGELFF
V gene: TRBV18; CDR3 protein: CASSPLPGLNEQFF
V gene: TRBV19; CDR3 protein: CASSITPEGTEAFF
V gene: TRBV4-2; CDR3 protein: CASSLSGISSEQYF
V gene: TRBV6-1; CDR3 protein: CASSEWVETQYF
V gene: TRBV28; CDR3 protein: CASSLGGLSYNSPLHF
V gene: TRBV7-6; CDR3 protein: CASSLVGGRASTDTQYF
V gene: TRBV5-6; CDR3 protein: CASSLTADYEQYF
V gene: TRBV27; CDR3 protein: CASCRTVYNEQFF
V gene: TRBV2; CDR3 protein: CASAGRYEQYF
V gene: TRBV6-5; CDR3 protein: CASRTAGGGRETQYF
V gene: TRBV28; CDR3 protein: CASNRQGPQQPQHF
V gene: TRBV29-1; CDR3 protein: CSVEDLGRGINTEAFF
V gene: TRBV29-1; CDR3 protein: CSVEIVMGGMRKLFF
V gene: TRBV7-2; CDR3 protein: CASSRDYQSELFF
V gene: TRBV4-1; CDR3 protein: CASSQEQGRNEQYF
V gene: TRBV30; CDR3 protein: CAWSTPQTSGTEAFF
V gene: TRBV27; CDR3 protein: CASSLRAMNTEAFF
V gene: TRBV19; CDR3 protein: CASSSTGTQETQYF